Detailed here is one T cell receptor beta chain. The sample comes from a study of cytomegalovirus exposure and HLA in healthy donors. Germline V gives CDR1 MNHEY, CDR2 SVGAGI. The CDR3 is 14 amino acids. V shed 2 bases and J shed 5 bases, with 13 bases lying between them. PCR used 60 Vbeta primers and 13 Jbeta primers. Profiling relied on immunoSEQ multiplex PCR, and the TCRdb table lists in-frame clones only, not all of them. The table includes approximately 160,000 clones, 70% to 80% detected once. The sequence was obtained from a man younger than 30 in good health and CMV-seropositive. The sample was PBMCs. The rearrangement joins TRBV6-5 to TRBJ2-7; D perhaps matches TRBD1 (5 bases). The CDR3 protein is CASSYIDSVHEQYF. CDR3 sequence (DNA): TGTGCCAGCAGTTACATAGACAGTGTGCACGAGCAGTACTTC.